The sequence of this T cell receptor beta chain was determined in a study of regulatory and conventional T cells in RAG deficiency. Overall study results and limits: RAG-deficient patients showed markedly lower Shannon entropy and higher Simpson indices than control T-cell subsets.

As concerns this clone: Its antigen is unidentified.

Trimming removed 4 bases at V and 2 bases at J, with 5 bases between. In germline, CDR1 is SQVTM, CDR2 ANQGSEA. The CDR3 runs to 11 residues. Libraries were prepared by immunoSEQ multiplex PCR; TCRdb keeps only in-frame clonotypes and omits some of them. Of tens of thousands of clones listed, about 90% are singletons. The same sample was also studied in work on regulatory T cells. From that study: Amplification used 52 TRBV primers and 13 TRBJ primers. Skewed V and J usage and few unique V-J pairs marked patient repertoires, most in Tregs.

The chain is built from TRBV29-1 and TRBJ2-5, with D unclear. The sequence was obtained from a human donor in good health. Sequencing was carried out using CD8+ T cells sorted from blood. The CDR3 sequence is CSVGVQETQYF. The CDR3, as DNA: TGCAGCGTTGGGGTTCAAGAGACCCAGTACTTC.